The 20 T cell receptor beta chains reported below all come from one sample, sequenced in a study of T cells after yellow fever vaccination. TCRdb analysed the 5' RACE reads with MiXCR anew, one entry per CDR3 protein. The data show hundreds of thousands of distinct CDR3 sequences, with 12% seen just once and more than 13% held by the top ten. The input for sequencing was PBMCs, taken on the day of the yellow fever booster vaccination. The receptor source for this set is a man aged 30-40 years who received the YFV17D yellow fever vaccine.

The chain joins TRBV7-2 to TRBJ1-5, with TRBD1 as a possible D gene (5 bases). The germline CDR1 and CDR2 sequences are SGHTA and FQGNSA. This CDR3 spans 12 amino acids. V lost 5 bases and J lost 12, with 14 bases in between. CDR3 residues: CASSRDTGYQHF. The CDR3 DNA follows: TGTGCCAGCAGCCGAGATACAGGCTACCAGCATTTT.

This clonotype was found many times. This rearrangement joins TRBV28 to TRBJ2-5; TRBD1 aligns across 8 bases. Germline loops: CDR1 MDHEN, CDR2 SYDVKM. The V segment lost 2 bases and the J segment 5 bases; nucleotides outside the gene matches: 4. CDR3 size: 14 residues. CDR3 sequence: CASSLTRGQETQYF. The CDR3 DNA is TGTGCCAGCAGTTTAACCAGGGGGCAGGAGACCCAGTACTTC.

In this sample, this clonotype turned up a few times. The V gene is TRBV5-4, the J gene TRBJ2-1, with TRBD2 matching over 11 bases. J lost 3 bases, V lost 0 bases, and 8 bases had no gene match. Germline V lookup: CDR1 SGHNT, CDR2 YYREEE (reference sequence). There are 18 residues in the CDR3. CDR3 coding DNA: TGTGCCAGCAGCTTGGAGCCTAGCGGGAGGAGGTTCTACAATGAGCAGTTCTTC. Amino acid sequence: CASSLEPSGRRFYNEQFF.

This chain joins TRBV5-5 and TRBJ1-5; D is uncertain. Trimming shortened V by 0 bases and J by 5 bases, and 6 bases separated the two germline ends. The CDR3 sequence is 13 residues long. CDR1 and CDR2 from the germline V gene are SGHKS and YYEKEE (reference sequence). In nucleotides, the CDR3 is TGTGCCAGCAGCTTGGACACCTATCAGCCCCAGCATTTT. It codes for CASSLDTYQPQHF.

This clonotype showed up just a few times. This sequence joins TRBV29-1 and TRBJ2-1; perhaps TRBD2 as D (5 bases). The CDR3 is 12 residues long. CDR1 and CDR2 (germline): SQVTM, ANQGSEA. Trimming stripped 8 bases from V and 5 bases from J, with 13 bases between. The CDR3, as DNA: TGCAGCAATAGGACTGTGCACAATGAGCAGTTCTTC. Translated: CSNRTVHNEQFF.

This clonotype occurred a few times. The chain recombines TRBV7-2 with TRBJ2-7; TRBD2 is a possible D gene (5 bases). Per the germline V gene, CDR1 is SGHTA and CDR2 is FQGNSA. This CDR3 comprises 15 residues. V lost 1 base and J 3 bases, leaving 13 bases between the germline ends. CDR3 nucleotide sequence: TGTGCCAGCAGCTTAGATTGGGGAGCCGTCTACGAGCAGTACTTC. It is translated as CASSLDWGAVYEQYF. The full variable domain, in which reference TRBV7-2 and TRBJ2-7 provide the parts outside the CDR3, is GAGVSQSPSNKVTEKGKDVELRCDPISGHTALYWYRQSLGQGLEFLIYFQGNSAPDKSGLPSDRFSAERTGGSVSTLTIQRTQQEDSAVYLCASSLDWGAVYEQYFGPGTRLTVT.

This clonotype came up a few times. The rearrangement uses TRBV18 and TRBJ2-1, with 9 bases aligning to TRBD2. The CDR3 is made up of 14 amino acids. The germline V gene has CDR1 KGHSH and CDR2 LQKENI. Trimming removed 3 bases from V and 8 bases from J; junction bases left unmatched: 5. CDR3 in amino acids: CASSPTSGSDEQFF. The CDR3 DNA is TGTGCCAGCTCACCTACTAGCGGGTCCGATGAGCAGTTCTTC.

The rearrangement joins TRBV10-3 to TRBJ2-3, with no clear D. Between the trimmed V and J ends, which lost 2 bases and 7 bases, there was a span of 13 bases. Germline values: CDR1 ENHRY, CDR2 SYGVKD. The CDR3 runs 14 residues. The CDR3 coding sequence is TGTGCCATCAGTGAGGATGGAGCGCGTAATACGCAGTATTTT. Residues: CAISEDGARNTQYF.

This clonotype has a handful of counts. The CDR3 nucleotides read TGCAGTGCTAGGGGGACTAGCGGGGACGGGGAGCTGTTTTTT. Protein: CSARGTSGDGELFF. The gene calls are TRBV20-1 and TRBJ2-2, with 13 nucleotides matching TRBD2. Germline CDR1 DFQATT, CDR2 SNEGSKA (reference sequence). V shed 3 bases and J 7 bases; nucleotides not matched to a gene: 2. The CDR3 is 14 amino acids.

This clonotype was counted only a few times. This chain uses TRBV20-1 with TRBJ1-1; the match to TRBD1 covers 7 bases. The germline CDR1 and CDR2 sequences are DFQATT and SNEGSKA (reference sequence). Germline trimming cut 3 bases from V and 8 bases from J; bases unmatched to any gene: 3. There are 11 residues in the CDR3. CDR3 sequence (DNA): TGCAGTGCTAGCCACAGGGGCGAAGCTTTCTTT. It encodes CSASHRGEAFF.

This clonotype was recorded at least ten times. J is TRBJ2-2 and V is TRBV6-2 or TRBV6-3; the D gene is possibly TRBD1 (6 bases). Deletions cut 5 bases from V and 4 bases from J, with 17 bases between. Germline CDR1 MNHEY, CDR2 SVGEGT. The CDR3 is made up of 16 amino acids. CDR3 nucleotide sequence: TGTGCCAGCAGTAACACCGGGACAAAGAGCACCGGGGAGCTGTTTTTT. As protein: CASSNTGTKSTGELFF.

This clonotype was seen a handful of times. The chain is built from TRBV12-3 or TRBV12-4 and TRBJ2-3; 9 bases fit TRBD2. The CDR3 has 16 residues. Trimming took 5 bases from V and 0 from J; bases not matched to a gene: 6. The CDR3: CASSLRLADSTDTQYF. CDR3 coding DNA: TGTGCCAGCAGTCTAAGACTAGCGGACAGCACAGATACGCAGTATTTT.

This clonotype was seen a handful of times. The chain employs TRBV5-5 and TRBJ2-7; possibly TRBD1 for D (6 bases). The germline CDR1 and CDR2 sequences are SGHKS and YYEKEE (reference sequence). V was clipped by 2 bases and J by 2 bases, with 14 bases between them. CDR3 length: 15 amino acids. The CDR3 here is CASSLRQAGPYEQYF. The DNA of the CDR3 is TGTGCCAGCAGCTTAAGACAGGCTGGACCCTACGAGCAGTACTTC.

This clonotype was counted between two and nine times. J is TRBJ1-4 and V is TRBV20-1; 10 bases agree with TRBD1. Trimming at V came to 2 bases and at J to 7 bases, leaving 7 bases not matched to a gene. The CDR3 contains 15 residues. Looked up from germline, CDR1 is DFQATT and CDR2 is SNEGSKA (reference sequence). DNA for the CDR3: TGCAGTGCTAGAAATCCGGGACAGGGGCCTGAAAAACTGTTTTTT. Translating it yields CSARNPGQGPEKLFF.

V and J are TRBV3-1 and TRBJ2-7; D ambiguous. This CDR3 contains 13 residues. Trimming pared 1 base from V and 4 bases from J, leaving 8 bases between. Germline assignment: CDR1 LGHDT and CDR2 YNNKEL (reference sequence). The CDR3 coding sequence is TGTGCCAGCAGCCAAGCGGGCGGATACGAGCAGTACTTC. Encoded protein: CASSQAGGYEQYF.

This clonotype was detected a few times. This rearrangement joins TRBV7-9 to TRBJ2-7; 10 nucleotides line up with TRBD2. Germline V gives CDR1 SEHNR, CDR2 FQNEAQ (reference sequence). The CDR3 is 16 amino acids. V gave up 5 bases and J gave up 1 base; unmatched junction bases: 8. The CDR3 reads CASSRLTSGMSYEQYF. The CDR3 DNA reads TGTGCCAGCAGCCGACTAACTAGCGGGATGTCCTACGAGCAGTACTTC.

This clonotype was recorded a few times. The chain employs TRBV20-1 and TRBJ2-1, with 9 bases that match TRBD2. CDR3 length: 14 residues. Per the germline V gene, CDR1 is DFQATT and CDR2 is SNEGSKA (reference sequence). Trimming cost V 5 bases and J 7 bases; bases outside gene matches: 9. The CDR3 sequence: CSASYSGSPNEQFF. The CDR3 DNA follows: TGCAGTGCTTCCTATAGCGGGAGTCCTAATGAGCAGTTCTTC.

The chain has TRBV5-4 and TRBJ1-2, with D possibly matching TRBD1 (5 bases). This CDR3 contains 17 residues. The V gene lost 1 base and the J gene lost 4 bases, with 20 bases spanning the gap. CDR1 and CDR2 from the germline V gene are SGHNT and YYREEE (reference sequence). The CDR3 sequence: CASSLSGVLDSLYGYTF. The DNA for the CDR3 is TGTGCCAGCAGCTTGTCGGGGGTACTTGACAGTCTCTATGGCTACACCTTC.

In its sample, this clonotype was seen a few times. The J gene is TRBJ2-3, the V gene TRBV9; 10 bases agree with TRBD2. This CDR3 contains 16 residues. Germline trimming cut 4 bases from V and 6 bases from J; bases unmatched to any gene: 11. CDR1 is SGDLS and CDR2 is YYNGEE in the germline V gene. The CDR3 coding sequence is TGTGCCAGCAGCCCGAGAGGACTAGCGGCTCATGATACGCAGTATTTT. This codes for CASSPRGLAAHDTQYF.

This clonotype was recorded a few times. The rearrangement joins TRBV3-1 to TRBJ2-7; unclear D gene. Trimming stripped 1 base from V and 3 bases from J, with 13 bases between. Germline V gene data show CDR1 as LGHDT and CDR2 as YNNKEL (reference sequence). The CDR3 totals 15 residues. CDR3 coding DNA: TGTGCCAGCAGCCAAGGCGCAACCAGCGACTACGAGCAGTACTTC. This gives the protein CASSQGATSDYEQYF.